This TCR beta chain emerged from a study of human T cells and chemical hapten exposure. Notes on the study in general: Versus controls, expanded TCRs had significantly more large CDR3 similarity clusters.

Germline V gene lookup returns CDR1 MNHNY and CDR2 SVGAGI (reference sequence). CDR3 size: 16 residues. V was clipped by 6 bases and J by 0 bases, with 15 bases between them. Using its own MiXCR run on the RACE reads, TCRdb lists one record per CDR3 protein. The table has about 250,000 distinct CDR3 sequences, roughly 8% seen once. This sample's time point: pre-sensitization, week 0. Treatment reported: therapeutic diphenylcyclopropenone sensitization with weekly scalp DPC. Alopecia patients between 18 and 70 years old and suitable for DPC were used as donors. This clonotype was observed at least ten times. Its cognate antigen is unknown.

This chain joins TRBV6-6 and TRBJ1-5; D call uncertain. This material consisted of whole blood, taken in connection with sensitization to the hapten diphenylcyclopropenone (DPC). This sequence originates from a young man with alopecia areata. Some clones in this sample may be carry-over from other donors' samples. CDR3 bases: TGTGCCAGCAGCCCACTCTTTGGCTATAGCAATCAGCCCCAGCATTTT. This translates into CASSPLFGYSNQPQHF.